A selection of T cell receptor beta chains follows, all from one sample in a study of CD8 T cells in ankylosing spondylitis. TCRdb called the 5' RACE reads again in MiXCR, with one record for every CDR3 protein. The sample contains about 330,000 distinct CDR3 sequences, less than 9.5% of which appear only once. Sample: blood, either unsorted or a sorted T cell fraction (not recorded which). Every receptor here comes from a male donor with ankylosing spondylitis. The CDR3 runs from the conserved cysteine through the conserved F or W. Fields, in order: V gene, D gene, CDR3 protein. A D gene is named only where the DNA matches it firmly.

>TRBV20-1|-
CSASPDSYEQYF
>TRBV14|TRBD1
CASSKEGGWGGYTF
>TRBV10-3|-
CAISDGDYSPLHF
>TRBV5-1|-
CASSSGAGTEAFF
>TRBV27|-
CASSGRGHGELFF
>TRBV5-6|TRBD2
CASSLTGGLNEQFF
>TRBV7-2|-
CASSLAGWGETQYF
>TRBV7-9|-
CASSLARQNTEAFF
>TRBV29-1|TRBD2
CSVDGPSGRAMGQFF
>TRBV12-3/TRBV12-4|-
CASSQQVSGANVLTF
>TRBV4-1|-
CASSRVWPGEQYF
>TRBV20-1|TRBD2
CSARGASGSLFF
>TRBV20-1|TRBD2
CSALRGLSTGAEQYF
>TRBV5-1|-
CASSLAWGDEQFF
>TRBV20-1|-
CSAGQLQETQYF
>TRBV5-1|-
CASSLEGTHDQPQHF
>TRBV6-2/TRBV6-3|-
CASSYPEGLANTGELFF
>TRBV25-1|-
CASSGPAGQYF
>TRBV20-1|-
CSATGPGAYNEQFF
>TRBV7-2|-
CASSLTANPYGYTF
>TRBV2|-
CVTQTSSGRDEQYF
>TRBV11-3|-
CASSLEGRRGNYGYTF
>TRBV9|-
CASSGTGTSWPYEQYF
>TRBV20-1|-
CSARNAGQNTYEQYF
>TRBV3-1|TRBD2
CASSTLAGESYNEQFF
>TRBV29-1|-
CSGQGRNTEAFF
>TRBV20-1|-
CSARAPWTPPPDTQYF
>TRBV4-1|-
CASSQDFGPTYF
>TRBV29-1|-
CSVARERAEQFF
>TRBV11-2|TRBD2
CASSPIGGRSYNEQFF
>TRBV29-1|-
CSVGGGGSYEQYF
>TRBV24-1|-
CATSERDYGYTF
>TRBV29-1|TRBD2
CSVEAGGDEQYF
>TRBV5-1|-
CASSPPGDRETQYF
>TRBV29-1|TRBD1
CSVQGQAHDGYTF
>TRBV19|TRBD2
CASQSPGLGDEQFF
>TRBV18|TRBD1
CASSPPYQGARNEQFF
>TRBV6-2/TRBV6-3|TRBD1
CASTQQGATVPGTGYTF
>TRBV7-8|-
CASSLADLLTYEQYF
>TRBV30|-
CAWRDRTYEQYF
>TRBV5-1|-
CASSLGGGMNQPQHF
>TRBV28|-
CASSFAGDLANYGYTF
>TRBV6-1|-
CASTRVRAAYEQYF